Reported below is one T cell receptor beta chain. Its matching antigen is unknown. This sample is drawn from a study of cytomegalovirus exposure and HLA in healthy donors. The CDR3 runs 13 residues. Deletions cut 10 bases from V and 8 bases from J, with 18 bases between. Germline CDR1 reads LNHDA; CDR2 reads SQIVND (reference sequence). Study conclusions and caveats: In a later analysis, a missense DCLRE1C variant was linked to TCR beta V- and J-gene trimming. Most sequenced TCRs were rare (though some public TCRs occurred in many donors).

Use of 60 Vbeta and 13 Jbeta primers characterized the PCR. Clones were sequenced by immunoSEQ multiplex PCR, and TCRdb holds only the in-frame ones, with some missing. The sample consists of roughly 130,000 clones, 8.5% of them appearing once. The source of this sequence is a man aged 35-49 years in good health and CMV-seronegative. The source material was PBMCs. This chain joins TRBV19 and TRBJ1-5; D is possibly TRBD1 (5 bases). The CDR3 loop is CATRQTAGEPQHF. The CDR3 coding sequence is TGTGCCACCAGACAGACGGCGGGGGAGCCCCAGCATTTT.